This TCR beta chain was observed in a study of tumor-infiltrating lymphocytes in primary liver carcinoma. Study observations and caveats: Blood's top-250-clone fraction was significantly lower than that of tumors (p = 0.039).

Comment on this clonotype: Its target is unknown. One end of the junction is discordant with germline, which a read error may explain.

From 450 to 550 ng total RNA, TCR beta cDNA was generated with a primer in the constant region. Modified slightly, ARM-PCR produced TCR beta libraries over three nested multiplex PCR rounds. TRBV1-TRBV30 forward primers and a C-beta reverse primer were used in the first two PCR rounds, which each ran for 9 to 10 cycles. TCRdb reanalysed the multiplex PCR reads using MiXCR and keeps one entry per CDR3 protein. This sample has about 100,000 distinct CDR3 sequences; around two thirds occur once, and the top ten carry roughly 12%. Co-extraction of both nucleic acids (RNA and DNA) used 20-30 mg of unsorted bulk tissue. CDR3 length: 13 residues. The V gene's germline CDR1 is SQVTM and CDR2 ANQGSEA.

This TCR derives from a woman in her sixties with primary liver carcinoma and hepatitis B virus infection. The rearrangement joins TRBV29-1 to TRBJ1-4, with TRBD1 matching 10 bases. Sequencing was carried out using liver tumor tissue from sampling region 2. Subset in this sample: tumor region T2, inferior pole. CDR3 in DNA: TGCAGCGTTGTGACAGGGGGCGATGAACAACTGTTTTTT. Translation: CSVVTGGDEQLFF.